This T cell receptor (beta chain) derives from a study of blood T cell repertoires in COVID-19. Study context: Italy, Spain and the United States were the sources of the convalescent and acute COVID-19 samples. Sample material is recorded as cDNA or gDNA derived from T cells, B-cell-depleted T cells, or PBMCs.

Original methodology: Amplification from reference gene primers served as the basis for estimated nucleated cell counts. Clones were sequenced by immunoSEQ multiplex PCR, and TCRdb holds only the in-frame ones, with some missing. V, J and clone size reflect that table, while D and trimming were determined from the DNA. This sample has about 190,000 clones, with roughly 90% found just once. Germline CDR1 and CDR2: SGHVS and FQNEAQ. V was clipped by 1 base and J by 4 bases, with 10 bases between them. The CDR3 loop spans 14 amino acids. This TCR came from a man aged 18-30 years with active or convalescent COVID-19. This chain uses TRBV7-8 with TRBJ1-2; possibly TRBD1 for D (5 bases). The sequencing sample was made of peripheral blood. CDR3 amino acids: CASSLVGQGYGYTF. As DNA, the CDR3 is TGTGCCAGCAGCTTAGTAGGGCAGGGCTATGGCTACACCTTC.